A selection of T cell receptor beta chains follows, all from one sample in a study of cytomegalovirus exposure and HLA in healthy donors. TCRdb's table, derived via immunoSEQ multiplex PCR, lists solely in-frame clones and lacks some. The repertoire includes around 250,000 clones, roughly 88% of them detected once, and under 4% sits in the top ten. Specimen: PBMCs. The receptors were gathered from a woman aged 25 to 45 in good health and CMV-seronegative. Both conserved end residues are part of each CDR3. A D gene is named only where the DNA matches it firmly. Where a row states a size, it is once, few, many or the class of an expanded clone; other rows omit it.

>TRBJ2-1|TRBD2|NA|TRBV6-5
TGTGCCAGCAGTTACCTTAGCGGGAGAAGGTACAATGAGCAGTTCTTC
CASSYLSGRRYNEQFF
>TRBJ2-1|NA|NA|TRBV27
TGTGCCAGCAGTTCCGGGACACATAACAATGAGCAGTTCTTC
CASSSGTHNNEQFF
>TRBJ2-3|TRBD2|NA|TRBV6-6
TGTGCCAGCAGCCTAGCGGGAGGGGGTAACACAGATACGCAGTATTTT
CASSLAGGGNTDTQYF
>TRBJ2-7|TRBD2|NA|TRBV18
TGTGCCAGCTCACCTCCGGGAGGCGTGGGCTACGAGCAGTACTTC
CASSPPGGVGYEQYF
>TRBJ2-7|TRBD1|NA|TRBV9
TGTGCCAGCAGCCAAAACCCGGGACAGGGCAGGAACGAGCAGTACTTC
CASSQNPGQGRNEQYF
>TRBJ1-4|NA|NA|TRBV27
TGTGCCAGCAGTTTAAGGGACGGAAAACTGTTTTTT
CASSLRDGKLFF
>TRBJ2-1|NA|NA|TRBV28
TGTGCCAGCAGTTACGCGAATGAGCAGTTCTTC
CASSYANEQFF
>TRBJ2-7|TRBD2|NA|TRBV6-1
TGTGCCAGCTGGACTAGCGGGAGCCCCTACGAGCAGTACTTC
CASWTSGSPYEQYF
>TRBJ2-1|NA|NA|TRBV5-6
TGTGCCAGCAGCTTGGCTGAGTATGAGCAGTTCTTC
CASSLAEYEQFF
>TRBJ1-2|TRBD1|NA|TRBV4-2
TGTGCCAGCAGCCAAGTAAGCCCCGGGACAGCTTATGGCTACACCTTC
CASSQVSPGTAYGYTF
>TRBJ1-3|NA|NA|TRBV28
TGTGCCACCAGGGCATCGGTAACAGGGACTGGAAACACCATATATTTT
CATRASVTGTGNTIYF
>TRBJ2-3|TRBD2|once|TRBV9
TGTGCCAGCAGCGTAGGTGGACTAGCGGGCGATACGCAGTATTTT
CASSVGGLAGDTQYF
>TRBJ2-7|NA|NA|TRBV28
TGTGCCAGCAGCCTAACTTACAGCTCCTACGAGCAGTACTTC
CASSLTYSSYEQYF
>TRBJ2-6|TRBD2|NA|TRBV6-4
TGTGCCAGGGGCACGGGAGGGCGAGGGGCCAACGTCCTGACTTTC
CARGTGGRGANVLTF
>TRBJ2-7|NA|NA|TRBV9
TGTGCCAGCAGCGTCCAGGACAGCTACGAGCAGTACTTC
CASSVQDSYEQYF
>TRBJ2-3|NA|NA|TRBV27
TGTGCCAGCAGTTTATCTCGCTCGACAGATACGCAGTATTTT
CASSLSRSTDTQYF
>TRBJ1-1|NA|NA|TRBV5-5
TGTGCCAGCAGCTTGGGTGGTGTATCGAACACTGAAGCTTTCTTT
CASSLGGVSNTEAFF
>TRBJ1-2|TRBD1|NA|TRBV28
TGTGCCAGCAGCCAATACGCAACAGGGGTAGGCAGCGGCTACACCTTC
CASSQYATGVGSGYTF
>TRBJ1-4|TRBD1|NA|TRBV29-1
TGCAGCGTGGCGACAGGGGGCGAAAAACTGTTTTTT
CSVATGGEKLFF
>TRBJ1-5|TRBD1|NA|TRBV7-3
TGTGCCAGCAGCTCGCCCCGGGACAGTCGGTTATTGCCCCAGCATTTT
CASSSPRDSRLLPQHF
>TRBJ2-1|TRBD2|NA|TRBV7-9
TGTGCCAGCAGCTTCGAACTAGCGGACAGCTCCTACAATGAGCAGTTCTTC
CASSFELADSSYNEQFF
>TRBJ2-7|NA|NA|TRBV23-1
TGCGCCAGCAGTCCCGGGACAAGAATCTACGAGCAGTACTTC
CASSPGTRIYEQYF
>TRBJ2-2|TRBD2|NA|TRBV5-6
TGTGCCAGCAGCCCTCCGGGACTAGCGGGAAAAACCGGGGAGCTGTTTTTT
CASSPPGLAGKTGELFF
>TRBJ2-7|TRBD2|NA|TRBV27
TGTGCCAGCAGTACAGGACTAGCGAGTTCCTACGAGCAGTACTTC
CASSTGLASSYEQYF
>TRBJ2-2|TRBD1|NA|TRBV29-1
TGCAGCGTTGATCAGACAGGGTCGAACACCGGGGAGCTGTTTTTT
CSVDQTGSNTGELFF
>TRBJ2-1|TRBD2|NA|TRBV2
TGTGCCAGCAGTGACCCTTTTAACCCCAGGACTAGCAGTGATGAGCAGTTCTTC
CASSDPFNPRTSSDEQFF
>TRBJ1-1|NA|NA|TRBV30
TGTGCCTGGAGTAGGAAGTGGAGGCAGGGGCAATACACTGAAGCTTTCTTT
CAWSRKWRQGQYTEAFF
>TRBJ2-1|NA|NA|TRBV11-1
TGTGCCAGCATCCAATACCAGCCTGGTGAGCAGTTCTTC
CASIQYQPGEQFF
>TRBJ2-7|NA|few|TRBV6-6
TGTGCCAGCAGTTACTCGGGCCGAGCCTACGAGCAGTACTTC
CASSYSGRAYEQYF
>TRBJ2-7|NA|NA|TRBV28
TGTGCCAGCAGTTCAGGGTTCTACGAGCAGTACTTC
CASSSGFYEQYF
>TRBJ2-1|TRBD2|NA|TRBV4-3
TGCGCCAGCAGCCAAGATCTAACTAGCGGGAGCGATGAGCAGTTCTTC
CASSQDLTSGSDEQFF
>TRBJ2-3|NA|NA|TRBV27
TGTGCCAGCAGTCCGGGACTCGACACATATACGCAGTATTTT
CASSPGLDTYTQYF
>TRBJ1-2|NA|few|TRBV6-1
TGTGCCGTCAGGGGACCTAACTATGGCTACACCTTC
CAVRGPNYGYTF
>TRBJ1-3|NA|NA|TRBV9
TGTGCCAGCAGCGTAAGGAACTCTGGAAACACCATATATTTT
CASSVRNSGNTIYF
>TRBJ1-1|NA|NA|TRBV27
TGTGCCAGCAGTGCCTACAGGGATGACACTGAAGCTTTCTTT
CASSAYRDDTEAFF
>TRBJ2-2|TRBD1|many|TRBV25-1
TGTGCCAGCCAGGAGAATAAGCCGGGACAGGGGGCCGGGGAGCTGTTTTTT
CASQENKPGQGAGELFF
>TRBJ2-2|NA|once|TRBV29-1
TGCAGCGTTTGCCAGGGGAACACCGGGGAGCTGTTTTTT
CSVCQGNTGELFF
>TRBJ2-3|NA|NA|TRBV27
TGTGCCAGCAGACTATCACGTGCTAGCACAGATACGCAGTATTTT
CASRLSRASTDTQYF
>TRBJ2-1|NA|NA|TRBV18
TGTGCCAGCTCACTGACGGAATACAATGAGCAGTTCTTC
CASSLTEYNEQFF
>TRBJ1-3|NA|NA|TRBV4-3
TGCGCCAGCAGCCAAGATAGGATTATGTCTGGAAACACCATATATTTT
CASSQDRIMSGNTIYF
>TRBJ2-5|NA|NA|TRBV28
TGTGCCAGCACCCCCGGGGAGGAACAAGAGACCCAGTACTTC
CASTPGEEQETQYF
>TRBJ2-7|TRBD2|NA|TRBV11-2
TGTGCCAGCAGCGGACGACTAGCGGGAGGGGTCCCCTACGAGCAGTACTTC
CASSGRLAGGVPYEQYF
>TRBJ2-5|NA|NA|TRBV25-1
TGTGCCAGCATTAGTCGGGCCCAAGAGACCCAGTACTTC
CASISRAQETQYF
>TRBJ2-7|TRBD1|NA|TRBV11-2
TGTGCCAGCAGCCCCCACAGGGGGCGCGGGGAGCAGTACTTC
CASSPHRGRGEQYF
>TRBJ2-7|TRBD1|NA|TRBV28
TGTGCCAGCAGTTTTGAGGGGACAGGGTCCTACGAGCAGTACTTC
CASSFEGTGSYEQYF
>TRBJ1-4|TRBD1|once|TRBV30
TGTGCCTGGGCGGGACAGGGCGGTGAAAAACTGTTTTTT
CAWAGQGGEKLFF
>TRBJ1-2|TRBD1|NA|TRBV27
TGTGCCAGCAGTTTAGAGGGACAGGGGTACTATGGCTACACCTTC
CASSLEGQGYYGYTF
>TRBJ2-7|NA|NA|TRBV27
TGTGCCAGCAGTTTCGGCAAAACCTACGAGCAGTACTTC
CASSFGKTYEQYF
>TRBJ1-5|NA|NA|TRBV6-6
TGTGCCAGCACTTACGGGGGGTCGGGACAACAACAGCCCCAGCATTTT
CASTYGGSGQQQPQHF
>TRBJ2-3|NA|once|TRBV9
TGTGCCAGCGGGACATTTAAAGATACGCAGTATTTT
CASGTFKDTQYF
>TRBJ2-1|TRBD2|NA|TRBV7-8
TGTGCCAGCAGCGACCCGGGACTAGCGGGAGGGCCTTTATCCAATGAGCAGTTCTTC
CASSDPGLAGGPLSNEQFF
>TRBJ1-1|TRBD1|NA|TRBV19
TGTGCCACAGCGGCGGGCAGGGGGGGAACTGAAGCTTTCTTT
CATAAGRGGTEAFF